Listed below are T cell receptor beta chains from one sample, sequenced in a study of graft-versus-host responses after intestinal transplantation. Which antigens these TCRs recognize remains unknown. The method was immunoSEQ multiplex PCR; TCRdb's version includes in-frame clones alone and lacks a portion of them. Altogether roughly 80,000 clones are present, roughly 91% being singletons, with the ten largest covering about 8%. The sample here was unstimulated CD8+ T cells sorted from spleen or lymph node cells, taken before transplant. Receptors were obtained from a human donor who was the organ donor for an intestinal transplant. Both conserved end residues are part of each CDR3. A D gene is named only where the DNA matches it firmly. Clone size is not always given. Where it is, it says once, few, many or a class for expanded clones.

>once|TRBD1|TRBV4-1|TRBJ1-2
TGCGCCAGCAGCCGGACCTGGGACAGAGACAACTATGGCTACACCTTC
CASSRTWDRDNYGYTF
>-|-|TRBV6-5|TRBJ2-7
TGTGCCAGCAGTTACTCATGGGACGGTAACCTATACGAGCAGTACTTC
CASSYSWDGNLYEQYF
>-|TRBD1|TRBV19|TRBJ2-7
TGTGCCAGTAGTCCGGGACAGTTAATATCCGAGCAGTACTTC
CASSPGQLISEQYF
>-|-|TRBV9|TRBJ1-2
TGTGCCAGCAGCGTCGGCTTACAGCATGTTAACTATGGCTACACCTTC
CASSVGLQHVNYGYTF
>-|-|TRBV5-4|TRBJ2-3
TGTGCCAGCAGCCCCCAAGAGGGGGGTGGGAACACAGATACGCAGTATTTT
CASSPQEGGGNTDTQYF
>-|-|TRBV4-2|TRBJ1-4
TGTGCCAGCAGCCCAGGTGGCAGTCCGGGGGAAAAACTGTTTTTT
CASSPGGSPGEKLFF
>-|TRBD1|TRBV18|TRBJ2-3
TGTGCCAGCTCACGAGACAGGGCTGGGGATACGCAGTATTTT
CASSRDRAGDTQYF
>-|-|TRBV9|TRBJ1-2
TGTGCCAGCACAGGGACATGGGAGGGGATATGGGGCTACACCTTC
CASTGTWEGIWGYTF
>-|TRBD1|TRBV11-2|TRBJ2-7
TGTGCCAGCAGTTGGCGGACAGGTTCCTACGAGCAGTACTTC
CASSWRTGSYEQYF
>-|-|TRBV7-9|TRBJ1-1
TGTGCCAGCAGCTTTGGGGCCACTGAAGCTTTCTTT
CASSFGATEAFF
>-|TRBD2|TRBV19|TRBJ2-1
TGTGCCAGTAGTCCCTTGGCGGGGGGATCCTACAATGAGCAGTTCTTC
CASSPLAGGSYNEQFF
>-|-|TRBV7-9|TRBJ2-5
TGTGCCAGCAGTTTACAGGGAACACAAGAGACCCAGTACTTC
CASSLQGTQETQYF
>-|-|TRBV7-2|TRBJ1-1
TGTGCCAGCAGCTTAGTGGGTGGGGGGTTTGAAGCTTTCTTT
CASSLVGGGFEAFF
>-|TRBD1|TRBV5-1|TRBJ2-7
TGCGCCAGCAGCTTTGGACAGGTTAGCTCCTACGAGCAGTACTTC
CASSFGQVSSYEQYF
>once|TRBD2|TRBV27|TRBJ2-7
TGTGCCAGCAGTTCAGCGGGGGGGAGTTACGAGCAGTACTTC
CASSSAGGSYEQYF
>-|-|TRBV28|TRBJ2-3
TGTGCCAGCAGTTTTGTCGACACCAGCACAGATACGCAGTATTTT
CASSFVDTSTDTQYF
>-|TRBD2|TRBV4-2|TRBJ2-2
TGTGCCAGCAGCCGAGTAGCGGGGGGGAAGAACACCGGGGAGCTGTTTTTT
CASSRVAGGKNTGELFF
>-|-|TRBV21-1|TRBJ2-7
TGTGCCAGCAGCAAAAGGAGGGGACAGGGGATATCCTACGAGCAGTACTTC
CASSKRRGQGISYEQYF
>-|TRBD1|TRBV7-9|TRBJ1-2
TGTGCCAGCAGCACTACCCTCGGGGGGACAGGGTTCTATGGCTACACCTTC
CASSTTLGGTGFYGYTF
>-|-|TRBV2|TRBJ1-6
TGTGCCAGCATCGGGGGGACGGGTAATTCACCCCTCCACTTT
CASIGGTGNSPLHF